This TCR beta chain was observed in a study of response to subunit inactivated influenza vaccine. The length of the CDR3 is 14 residues. J lost 7 bases, V lost 3 bases, and 7 bases had no gene match. The germline V gene encodes CDR1 SGDLS and CDR2 YYNGEE. Each CDR3 protein is one row after TCRdb ran MiXCR on the RT-PCR reads. The sample has more than 450,000 distinct CDR3 sequences; about 11% are singletons. This clonotype was recorded many times. The same data also contributed to another study, on T cells expressing NK-cell markers. That study reports: The authors generated TCR beta cDNA through 5'RACE template switching with UMIs. Underlying the TCR beta repertoires were sorted CD3+CD56+NKG2C+, CD3+CD56+NKG2C- and CD3+CD56-NKG2C+ T cells. Certain NKG2C+ T cell clones were expanded, and their HCMV specificity remained unclear.

Source: PBMCs from blood, taken on the day of vaccination. The chain combines TRBV9 with TRBJ1-1; TRBD1 matches at 9 bases. This receptor was identified in a man aged 50 to 59 who received an inactivated influenza vaccine. The CDR3 nucleotides are TGTGCCAGCAGCGGAACAGGGGGCGCGGGTGAAGCTTTCTTT. It is translated as CASSGTGGAGEAFF.